A selection of T cell receptor beta chains follows, all from one sample in a study of chemoradiotherapy in HPV16-positive cancers. Sequencing used immunoSEQ multiplex PCR; TCRdb keeps in-frame clones, though not all of them. The sample carries almost 2,500 clones, 75% to 85% recorded once. Sequences were derived from tumor tissue, sampled from a patient who underwent chemoradiotherapy. The source is a human donor with HPV-associated anogenital cancer. Each CDR3 is given with its conserved first and last residue. The order of the fields is CDR3 protein, CDR3 DNA, D gene, V gene, clone size, J gene. A D gene is named only where the DNA matches it firmly. A row's size may be missing; if present it is once, few, many or a size class.

cdr3_aa: CASSPTSHEQFF
cdr3_nt: TGTGCCAGCAGTCCTACTAGTCATGAGCAGTTCTTC
d_call: -
v_call: TRBV27
clone_size: -
j_call: TRBJ2-1

cdr3_aa: CASKTGLAINTGELFF
cdr3_nt: TGTGCCAGCAAAACGGGACTAGCGATAAATACCGGGGAGCTGTTTTTT
d_call: TRBD2
v_call: TRBV27
clone_size: -
j_call: TRBJ2-2

cdr3_aa: CSATDRATDTQYF
cdr3_nt: TGCAGCGCAACGGACAGAGCCACAGATACGCAGTATTTT
d_call: -
v_call: TRBV29-1
clone_size: -
j_call: TRBJ2-3

cdr3_aa: CASSLAGVNEQFF
cdr3_nt: TGCGCCAGCAGCTTGGCTGGAGTTAATGAGCAGTTCTTC
d_call: -
v_call: TRBV5-1
clone_size: -
j_call: TRBJ2-1

cdr3_aa: CASSRWTGNYGYTF
cdr3_nt: TGTGCCAGCAGTCGATGGACTGGTAACTATGGCTACACCTTC
d_call: -
v_call: TRBV28
clone_size: -
j_call: TRBJ1-2

cdr3_aa: CASSEQGPSGNEQFF
cdr3_nt: TGTGCCAGCAGTGAACAGGGGCCTTCGGGCAATGAGCAGTTCTTC
d_call: -
v_call: TRBV2
clone_size: few
j_call: TRBJ2-1

cdr3_aa: CASSRRLAGDNEQFF
cdr3_nt: TGTGCTAGCAGCCGACGACTAGCGGGGGACAATGAGCAGTTCTTC
d_call: TRBD2
v_call: TRBV7-7
clone_size: -
j_call: TRBJ2-1

cdr3_aa: CASSLALAGYNEQFF
cdr3_nt: TGTGCCAGCAGCTTGGCCCTAGCGGGCTACAATGAGCAGTTCTTC
d_call: TRBD2
v_call: TRBV5-6
clone_size: -
j_call: TRBJ2-1

cdr3_aa: CSVDGAGPGETQYF
cdr3_nt: TGCAGCGTTGACGGGGCAGGCCCGGGGGAGACCCAGTACTTC
d_call: -
v_call: TRBV29-1
clone_size: -
j_call: TRBJ2-5

cdr3_aa: CASSMRGNEQYF
cdr3_nt: TGTGCCAGTAGTATGAGGGGGAATGAGCAGTACTTC
d_call: -
v_call: TRBV19
clone_size: once
j_call: TRBJ2-7

cdr3_aa: CASSIGGLTDTQYF
cdr3_nt: TGTGCCAGTAGTATCGGGGGCCTAACAGATACGCAGTATTTT
d_call: -
v_call: TRBV19
clone_size: -
j_call: TRBJ2-3

cdr3_aa: CASSLAPGQGRVNEQFF
cdr3_nt: TGTGCCAGCAGCTTAGCCCCGGGACAGGGACGTGTCAATGAGCAGTTCTTC
d_call: TRBD1
v_call: TRBV7-2
clone_size: -
j_call: TRBJ2-1

cdr3_aa: CASSLSPGGGGDTQYF
cdr3_nt: TGTGCCAGCAGTTTATCCCCCGGCGGCGGGGGGGATACGCAGTATTTT
d_call: TRBD2
v_call: TRBV27
clone_size: -
j_call: TRBJ2-3

cdr3_aa: CASSVTGVTYEQYF
cdr3_nt: TGTGCCAGCAGCGTAACAGGGGTAACCTACGAGCAGTACTTC
d_call: TRBD1
v_call: TRBV9
clone_size: -
j_call: TRBJ2-7

cdr3_aa: CASRGGYEQYF
cdr3_nt: TGTGCCAGCAGGGGAGGCTACGAGCAGTACTTC
d_call: -
v_call: TRBV28
clone_size: -
j_call: TRBJ2-7

cdr3_aa: CASSQEGAGGLNEQFF
cdr3_nt: TGTGCCAGCAGCCAAGAGGGAGCGGGAGGGTTGAATGAGCAGTTCTTC
d_call: TRBD2
v_call: TRBV14
clone_size: once
j_call: TRBJ2-1

cdr3_aa: CATRYGYTF
cdr3_nt: TGTGCCACTAGGTATGGCTACACCTTC
d_call: -
v_call: TRBV19
clone_size: -
j_call: TRBJ1-2

cdr3_aa: CASSRLALDNEQFF
cdr3_nt: TGTGCCAGCAGCCGACTAGCGTTAGACAATGAGCAGTTCTTC
d_call: TRBD2
v_call: TRBV9
clone_size: -
j_call: TRBJ2-1

cdr3_aa: CASSLSLGLAGEQYF
cdr3_nt: TGTGCCAGCAGCCTGAGCCTTGGACTAGCAGGCGAGCAGTACTTC
d_call: TRBD2
v_call: TRBV7-8
clone_size: few
j_call: TRBJ2-7

cdr3_aa: CASSAELYNEQFF
cdr3_nt: TGTGCCAGCAGCGCGGAACTTTACAATGAGCAGTTCTTC
d_call: -
v_call: TRBV14
clone_size: few
j_call: TRBJ2-1

cdr3_aa: CAWSAQSEAFF
cdr3_nt: TGTGCCTGGAGTGCTCAGTCTGAAGCTTTCTTT
d_call: -
v_call: TRBV30
clone_size: -
j_call: TRBJ1-1

cdr3_aa: CASSEYDGNTEAFF
cdr3_nt: TGTGCCAGCAGTGAATACGACGGGAACACTGAAGCTTTCTTT
d_call: -
v_call: TRBV25-1
clone_size: few
j_call: TRBJ1-1

cdr3_aa: CASSDRVVNQPQHF
cdr3_nt: TGTGCCAGCAGCGACAGGGTGGTAAACCAGCCCCAGCATTTT
d_call: TRBD1
v_call: TRBV28
clone_size: -
j_call: TRBJ1-5

cdr3_aa: CASSPGQAYNEQFF
cdr3_nt: TGTGCCAGCTCGCCGGGACAGGCATACAATGAGCAGTTCTTC
d_call: TRBD1
v_call: TRBV19
clone_size: -
j_call: TRBJ2-1

cdr3_aa: CASSLLRTGVADTQYF
cdr3_nt: TGTGCCAGCAGTTTATTGAGGACAGGGGTAGCAGATACGCAGTATTTT
d_call: TRBD1
v_call: TRBV28
clone_size: -
j_call: TRBJ2-3

cdr3_aa: CASSRQGMNTEAFF
cdr3_nt: TGCGCCAGCAGCCGTCAGGGCATGAACACTGAAGCTTTCTTT
d_call: -
v_call: TRBV5-1
clone_size: -
j_call: TRBJ1-1

cdr3_aa: CASSPDWGVGGETQYF
cdr3_nt: TGTGCCAGCAGCCCCGATTGGGGCGTTGGTGGAGAGACCCAGTACTTC
d_call: -
v_call: TRBV9
clone_size: -
j_call: TRBJ2-5

cdr3_aa: CASSLLAGGPSANTGELFF
cdr3_nt: TGTGCCAGCAGCCTCTTAGCGGGAGGCCCTAGCGCGAACACCGGGGAGCTGTTTTTT
d_call: TRBD2
v_call: TRBV7-6
clone_size: -
j_call: TRBJ2-2

cdr3_aa: CASSKESQAEISGANVLTF
cdr3_nt: TGTGCCAGCAGCAAAGAGTCGCAAGCGGAAATATCTGGGGCCAACGTCCTGACTTTC
d_call: -
v_call: TRBV21-1
clone_size: -
j_call: TRBJ2-6

cdr3_aa: CASSPMGQGYEQYF
cdr3_nt: TGTGCCAGCAGCCCTATGGGACAGGGATACGAGCAGTACTTC
d_call: TRBD1
v_call: TRBV7-8
clone_size: -
j_call: TRBJ2-7